Included here is one T cell receptor (beta chain) sequence, with context. Its cognate antigen is unknown. This CDR3 has 17 residues. In germline, CDR1 is MDHEN, CDR2 SYDVKM. V trimming: 2 bases; J trimming: 0 bases; junction bases outside the gene matches: 6. The data derive from a study of high-grade serous ovarian cancer treatment subgroups. On the study more broadly: Samples averaged around 14,000 reads and 7,500 or so unique TCR beta rearrangements.

Tumor samples were taken before definitive surgery or chemotherapy. Profiled with immunoSEQ multiplex PCR; TCRdb holds only in-frame clones, not every one. The repertoire holds approximately 8,900 clones, with 70% to 90% as singletons. Broader study findings: Repertoire analysis covered CDR3 alone, not CDR1 or CDR2. Same-patient tumor repertoires overlapped at roughly 0.1 to 0.79; different patients barely overlapped. Clonal relatedness tracked neoantigen level, and by trend copy number and mutation load.

This chain links TRBV28 with TRBJ2-1; TRBD2 matches at 8 bases. Sequencing was done on a sample of tumor tissue. This clonotype was sampled from a human donor with high-grade serous ovarian cancer. The chain's CDR3 is CASSLVREDHSYNEQFF. DNA of the CDR3: TGTGCCAGCAGTTTAGTGCGGGAGGACCACTCCTACAATGAGCAGTTCTTC.